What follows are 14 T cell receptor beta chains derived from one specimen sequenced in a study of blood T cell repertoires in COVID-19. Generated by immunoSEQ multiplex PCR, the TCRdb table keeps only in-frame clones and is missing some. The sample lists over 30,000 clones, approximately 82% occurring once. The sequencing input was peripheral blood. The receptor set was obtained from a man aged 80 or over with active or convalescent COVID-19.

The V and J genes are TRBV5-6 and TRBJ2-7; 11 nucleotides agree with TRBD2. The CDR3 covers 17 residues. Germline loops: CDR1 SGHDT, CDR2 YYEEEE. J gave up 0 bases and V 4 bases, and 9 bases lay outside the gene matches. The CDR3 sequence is CASSRTSGFYASYEQYF. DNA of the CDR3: TGTGCCAGCAGCAGGACTAGCGGGTTCTACGCCTCCTACGAGCAGTACTTC.

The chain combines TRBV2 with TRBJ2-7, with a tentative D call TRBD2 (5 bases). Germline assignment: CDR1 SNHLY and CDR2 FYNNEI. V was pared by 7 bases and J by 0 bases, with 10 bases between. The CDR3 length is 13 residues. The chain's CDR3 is CASTRLPSYEQYF. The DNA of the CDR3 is TGTGCCAGCACCCGACTACCCTCCTACGAGCAGTACTTC.

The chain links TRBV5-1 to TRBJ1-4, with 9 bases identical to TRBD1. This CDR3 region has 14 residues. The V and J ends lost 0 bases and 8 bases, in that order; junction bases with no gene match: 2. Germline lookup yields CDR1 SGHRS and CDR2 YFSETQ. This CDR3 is CASSLGQGGEKLFF. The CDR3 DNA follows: TGCGCCAGCAGCTTGGGACAGGGGGGCGAAAAACTGTTTTTT. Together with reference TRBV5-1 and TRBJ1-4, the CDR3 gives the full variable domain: KAGVTQTPRYLIKTRGQQVTLSCSPISGHRSVSWYQQTPGQGLQFLFEYFSETQRNKGNFPGRFSGRQFSNSRSEMNVSTLELGDSALYLCASSLGQGGEKLFFGSGTQLSVL.

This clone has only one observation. DNA for the CDR3: TGTGCCAGCAGCTTAGGGGCGGGAGATACATCCTACGAGCAGTACTTC. It encodes CASSLGAGDTSYEQYF. The rearrangement uses TRBV13 and TRBJ2-7; TRBD2 matches at 7 bases. Germline V gene data show CDR1 as PRHDT and CDR2 as FYEKMQ (reference sequence). This CDR3 has 16 residues. V trimming: 0 bases; J trimming: 1 base; junction bases outside the gene matches: 6.

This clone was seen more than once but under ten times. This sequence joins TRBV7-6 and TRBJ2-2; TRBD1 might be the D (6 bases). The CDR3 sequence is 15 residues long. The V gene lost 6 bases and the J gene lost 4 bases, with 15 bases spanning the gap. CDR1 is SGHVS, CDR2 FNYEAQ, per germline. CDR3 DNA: TGTGCCAGCAGACAGGGCCTATTAGGCACCGGGGAGCTGTTTTTT. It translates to CASRQGLLGTGELFF.

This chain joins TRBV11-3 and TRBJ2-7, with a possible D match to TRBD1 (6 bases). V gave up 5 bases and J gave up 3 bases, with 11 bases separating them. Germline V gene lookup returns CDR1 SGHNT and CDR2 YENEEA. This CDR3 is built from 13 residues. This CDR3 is CASSPQQGYEQYF. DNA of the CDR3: TGTGCCAGCAGCCCTCAACAGGGCTACGAGCAGTACTTC.

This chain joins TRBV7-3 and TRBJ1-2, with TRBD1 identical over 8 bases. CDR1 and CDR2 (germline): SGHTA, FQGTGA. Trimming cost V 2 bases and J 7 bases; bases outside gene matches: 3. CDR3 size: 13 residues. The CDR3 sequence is CASSLQTGAGYTF. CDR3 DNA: TGTGCCAGCAGCTTACAGACAGGGGCTGGCTACACCTTC.

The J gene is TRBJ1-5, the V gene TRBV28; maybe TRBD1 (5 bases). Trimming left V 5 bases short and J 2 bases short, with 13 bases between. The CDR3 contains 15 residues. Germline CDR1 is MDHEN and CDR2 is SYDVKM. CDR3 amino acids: CASSRTGVGNQPQHF. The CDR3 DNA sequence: TGTGCCAGCAGTCGGACGGGGGTGGGCAATCAGCCCCAGCATTTT.

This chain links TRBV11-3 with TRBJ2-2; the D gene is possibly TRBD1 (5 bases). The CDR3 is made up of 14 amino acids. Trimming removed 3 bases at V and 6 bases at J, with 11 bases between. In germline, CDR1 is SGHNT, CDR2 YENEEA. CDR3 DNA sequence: TGTGCCAGCAGCTTGTGGGGCGCCGCCGGGGAGCTGTTTTTT. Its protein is CASSLWGAAGELFF.

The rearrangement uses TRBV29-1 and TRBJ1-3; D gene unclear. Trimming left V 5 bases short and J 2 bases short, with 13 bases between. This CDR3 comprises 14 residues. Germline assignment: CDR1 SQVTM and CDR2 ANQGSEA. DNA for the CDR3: TGCAGCGTTCTTGGGGAGGTGGCTGGAAACACCATATATTTT. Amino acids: CSVLGEVAGNTIYF.

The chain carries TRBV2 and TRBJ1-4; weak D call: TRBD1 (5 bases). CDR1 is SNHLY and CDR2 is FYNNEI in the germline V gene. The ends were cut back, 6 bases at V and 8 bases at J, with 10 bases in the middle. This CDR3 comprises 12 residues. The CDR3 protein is CASRVGREKLFF. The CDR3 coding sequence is TGTGCCAGCAGGGTGGGGCGAGAAAAACTGTTTTTT.

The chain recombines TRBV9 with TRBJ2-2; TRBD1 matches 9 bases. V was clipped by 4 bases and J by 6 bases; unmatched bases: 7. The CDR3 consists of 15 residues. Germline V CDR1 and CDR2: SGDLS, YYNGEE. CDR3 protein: CASSPHRGLAGELFF. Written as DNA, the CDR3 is TGTGCCAGCAGCCCCCACAGGGGGCTGGCCGGGGAGCTGTTTTTT.

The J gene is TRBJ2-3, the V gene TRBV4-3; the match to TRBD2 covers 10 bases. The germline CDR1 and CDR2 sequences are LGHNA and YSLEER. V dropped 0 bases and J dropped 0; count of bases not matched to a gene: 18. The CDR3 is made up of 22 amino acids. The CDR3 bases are TGCGCCAGCAGCCAAGATAGGAGGTTTAGCGGGAGGTTCGGGTCTAGCACAGATACGCAGTATTTT. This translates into CASSQDRRFSGRFGSSTDTQYF.

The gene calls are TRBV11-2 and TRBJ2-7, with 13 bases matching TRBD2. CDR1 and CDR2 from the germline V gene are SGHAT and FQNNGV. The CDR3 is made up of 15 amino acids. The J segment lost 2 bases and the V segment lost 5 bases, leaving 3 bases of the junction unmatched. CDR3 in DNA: TGTGCCAGCAGCCAAGGGACTAGCGGGGCCTACGAGCAGTACTTC. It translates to CASSQGTSGAYEQYF.